The subject of this entry is one TCR beta chain. These data belong to a study of T cell responses to AZD1222 COVID-19 vaccine. Germline CDR1 reads MDHEN; CDR2 reads SYDVKM. V shed 3 bases and J 7 bases; nucleotides not matched to a gene: 11. The length of the CDR3 is 17 residues. Method: immunoSEQ multiplex PCR; TCRdb's copy keeps in-frame clones and lacks some. This table holds nearly 110,000 clones, roughly 90% found once. This clonotype was obtained from an adult in good health. The J gene is TRBJ2-1, the V gene TRBV28; 11 bases align to TRBD2. Sample: peripheral blood, taken on day 0 of AZD1222 vaccination. CDR3 sequence (DNA): TGTGCCAGCAGTTTTCGGACTAGCGGGCATCTGAGGAATGAGCAGTTCTTC. Its translation: CASSFRTSGHLRNEQFF.